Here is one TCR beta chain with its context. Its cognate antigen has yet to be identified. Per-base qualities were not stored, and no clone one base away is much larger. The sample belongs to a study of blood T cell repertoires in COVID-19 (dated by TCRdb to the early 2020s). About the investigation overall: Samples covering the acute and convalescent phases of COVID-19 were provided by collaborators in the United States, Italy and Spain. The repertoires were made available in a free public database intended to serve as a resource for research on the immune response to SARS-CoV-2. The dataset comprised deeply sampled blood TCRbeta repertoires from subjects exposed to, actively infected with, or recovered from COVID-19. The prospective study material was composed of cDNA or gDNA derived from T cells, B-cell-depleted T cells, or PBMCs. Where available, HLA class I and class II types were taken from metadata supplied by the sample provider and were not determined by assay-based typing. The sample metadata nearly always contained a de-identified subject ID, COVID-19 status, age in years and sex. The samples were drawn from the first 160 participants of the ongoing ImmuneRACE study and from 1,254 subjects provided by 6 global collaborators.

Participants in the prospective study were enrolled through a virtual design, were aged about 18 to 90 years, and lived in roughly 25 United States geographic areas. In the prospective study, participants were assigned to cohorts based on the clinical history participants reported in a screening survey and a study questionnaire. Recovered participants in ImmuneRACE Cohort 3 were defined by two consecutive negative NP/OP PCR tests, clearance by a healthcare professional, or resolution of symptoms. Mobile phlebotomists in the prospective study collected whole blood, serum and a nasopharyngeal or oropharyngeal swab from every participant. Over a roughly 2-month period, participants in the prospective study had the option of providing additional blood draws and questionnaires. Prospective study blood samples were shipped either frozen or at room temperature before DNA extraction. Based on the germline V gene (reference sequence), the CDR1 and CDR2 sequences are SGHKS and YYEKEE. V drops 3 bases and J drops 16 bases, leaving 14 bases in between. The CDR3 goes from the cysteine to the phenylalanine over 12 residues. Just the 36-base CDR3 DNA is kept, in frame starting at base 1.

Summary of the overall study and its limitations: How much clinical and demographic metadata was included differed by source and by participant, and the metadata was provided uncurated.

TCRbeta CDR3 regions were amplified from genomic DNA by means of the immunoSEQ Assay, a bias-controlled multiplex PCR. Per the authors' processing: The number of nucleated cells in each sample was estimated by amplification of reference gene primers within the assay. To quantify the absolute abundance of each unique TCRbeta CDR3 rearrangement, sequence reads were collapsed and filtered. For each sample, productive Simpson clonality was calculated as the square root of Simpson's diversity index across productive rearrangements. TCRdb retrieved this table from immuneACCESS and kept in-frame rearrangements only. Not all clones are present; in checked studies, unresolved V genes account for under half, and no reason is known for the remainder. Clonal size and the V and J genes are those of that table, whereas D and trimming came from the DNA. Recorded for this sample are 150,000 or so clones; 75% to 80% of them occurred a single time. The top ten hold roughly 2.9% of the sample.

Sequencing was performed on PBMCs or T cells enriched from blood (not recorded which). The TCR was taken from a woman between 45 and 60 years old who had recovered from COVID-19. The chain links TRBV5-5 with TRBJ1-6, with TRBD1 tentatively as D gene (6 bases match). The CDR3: CASSWPLGQLHF. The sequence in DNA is TGTGCCAGCAGCTGGCCGCTGGGACAACTCCACTTT.